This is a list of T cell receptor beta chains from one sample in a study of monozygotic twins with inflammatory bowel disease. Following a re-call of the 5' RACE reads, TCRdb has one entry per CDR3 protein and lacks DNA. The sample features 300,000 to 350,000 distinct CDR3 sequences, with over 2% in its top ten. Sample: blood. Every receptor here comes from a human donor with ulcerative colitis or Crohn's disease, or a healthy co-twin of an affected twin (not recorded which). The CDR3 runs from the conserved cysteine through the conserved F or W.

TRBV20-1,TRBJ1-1,CSARPPGGYTEAFF
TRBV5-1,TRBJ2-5,CASGSSGRAFETQYF
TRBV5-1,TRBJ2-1,CASSLARENEQFF
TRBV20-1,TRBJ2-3,CSASSESGTDTQYF
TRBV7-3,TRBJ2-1,CASSSSSWEGNEQFF
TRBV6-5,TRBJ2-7,CASQRGSSHEQYF
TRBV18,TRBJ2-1,CASSPPGTISYNEQFF
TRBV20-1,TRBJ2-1,CSGSSGRNNEQFF
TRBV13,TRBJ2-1,CASSHRDKLSYNEQFF
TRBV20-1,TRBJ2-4,CSARRPGLPQNIQYF
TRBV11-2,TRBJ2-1,CASSPDRATYNEQFF
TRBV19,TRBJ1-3,CASRNSGNTIYF
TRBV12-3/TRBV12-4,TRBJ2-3,CASSLGTFGQYF
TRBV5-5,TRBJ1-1,CASSPGLGAFF
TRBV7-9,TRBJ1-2,CASSPNRQVGNYGYTF
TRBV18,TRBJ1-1,CDSSPNPDTNEAFF
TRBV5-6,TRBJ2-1,CASSSASNEQFF
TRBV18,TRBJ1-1,CASSGQGTMNTEAFF
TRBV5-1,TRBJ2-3,CASSKFREATDTQYF
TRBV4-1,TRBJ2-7,CASSQGGTPAYEQYF
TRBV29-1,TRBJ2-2,CSVRSSGVNTGELFF
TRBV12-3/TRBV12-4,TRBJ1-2,CAGSFRGQRGYTF
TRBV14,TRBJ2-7,CASTPGQGTYEQYF
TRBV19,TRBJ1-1,CASSDGYTEAFF
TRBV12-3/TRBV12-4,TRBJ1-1,CASSQQSAGEAFF
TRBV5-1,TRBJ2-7,CASSLIFVGGPSYEQYF
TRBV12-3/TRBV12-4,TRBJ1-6,CASSNPIGPLHF
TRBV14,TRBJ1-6,CASSQAGQLNSPLHF
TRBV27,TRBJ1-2,CASSQRGIGGYTF
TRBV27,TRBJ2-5,CASSRQGRETQYF
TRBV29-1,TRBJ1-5,CSVRVDGGNQPQHF
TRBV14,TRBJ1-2,CASSQERGAYGYTF
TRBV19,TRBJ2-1,CASSMGTGLGEQFF
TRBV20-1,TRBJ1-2,CSARRNYGYTF
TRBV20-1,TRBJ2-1,CSALLAVTYNEQFF
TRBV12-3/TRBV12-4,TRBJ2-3,CASSLILAGAFSSTDTQYF
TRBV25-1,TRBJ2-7,CASTEYRDSFSYEQYF
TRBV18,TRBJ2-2,CASSPREGELFF
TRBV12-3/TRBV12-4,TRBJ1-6,CASSSDLGSLHF
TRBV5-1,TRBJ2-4,CASSLDMRDTLAKNIQYF
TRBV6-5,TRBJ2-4,CASSPLVTGGGDIQYF
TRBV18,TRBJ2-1,CASSPDRVGYNEQFF